The T cell receptor beta chain described here comes from a study of shared clonotypes between healthy human individuals. Germline V lookup: CDR1 SGHDT, CDR2 YYEEEE. The CDR3 sequence is 12 residues long. V dropped 1 base and J dropped 4 bases, with 5 bases sitting between them. Data came from immunoSEQ multiplex PCR; TCRdb stores just in-frame clones and leaves some out. The table lists about 1.5 million clones, around 98% of them singletons, with 0.4% to 0.45% in the top ten. The source material was naive CD4+ T cells sorted from blood. The subset was: CD45RA+ positively selected. The TCR was taken from a man aged 25 to 40 in good health. The chain couples TRBV5-6 to TRBJ1-2, with D perhaps TRBD1 (5 bases). The CDR3 is CASSLQGYGYTF. The CDR3 nucleotides are TGTGCCAGCAGCTTGCAGGGCTATGGCTACACCTTC.